This is a list of T cell receptor beta chains from one sample in a study of T cell responses to AZD1222 COVID-19 vaccine. Sequenced by immunoSEQ multiplex PCR; TCRdb stores in-frame clones only, minus some. The sample contains some 120,000 clones, over 80% of which appear only once. Material: peripheral blood, obtained 28 days after the second AZD1222 dose. The receptors stem from an adult who received the AZD1222 COVID-19 vaccine. Each CDR3 is given with its conserved first and last residue. The D gene is left open where the match is weak. Expanded clones are given a class, and other clones once, few, many or no size at all.

clone_size	cdr3_length	d_call	v_call	j_call	cdr3_nt	cdr3_aa
-	13	-	TRBV6-5	TRBJ1-2	TGTGCCAGCAGCCTCGACAGAGACTATGGCTACACCTTC	CASSLDRDYGYTF
-	13	-	TRBV24-1	TRBJ2-1	TGTGCCACCAGTGATCCCGGGGGCAATGAGCAGTTCTTC	CATSDPGGNEQFF
-	14	TRBD1	TRBV13	TRBJ1-4	TGTGCCAGCACAGCGGGACAGGCTAATGAAAAACTGTTTTTT	CASTAGQANEKLFF
-	14	TRBD2	TRBV18	TRBJ2-1	TGTGCCAGCTCACCTCCTAGCGGTTACAATGAGCAGTTCTTC	CASSPPSGYNEQFF
-	12	-	TRBV7-9	TRBJ1-5	TGTGCCAGCAGACAGGCGGATCAGCCCCAGCATTTT	CASRQADQPQHF
-	14	-	TRBV6-5	TRBJ2-3	TGTGCCAGCAGGGACTCTTGGGGGACAGATACGCAGTATTTT	CASRDSWGTDTQYF
-	15	-	TRBV5-6	TRBJ2-2	TGTGCCAGCAGCTTTCTAAGGGGTAACACCGGGGAGCTGTTTTTT	CASSFLRGNTGELFF
-	16	-	TRBV19	TRBJ1-5	TGTGCCAGTAGTATACTGTCATCGGGGGGCAATCAGCCCCAGCATTTT	CASSILSSGGNQPQHF
-	14	-	TRBV14	TRBJ2-4	TGTGCCAGCAGCCCGGGTATAGCCAAAAACATTCAGTACTTC	CASSPGIAKNIQYF
-	14	-	TRBV11-2	TRBJ1-5	TGTGCCAGCAGCTCTGGACGGAAAAATCAGCCCCAGCATTTT	CASSSGRKNQPQHF
-	14	TRBD2	TRBV6-5	TRBJ2-1	TGTGCCAGCAGTTGGACTAGCGGGAACAATGAGCAGTTCTTC	CASSWTSGNNEQFF
-	15	-	TRBV14	TRBJ2-7	TGTGCCAGCAGCCAAGATCCGGACAGCACCTACGAGCAGTACTTC	CASSQDPDSTYEQYF
-	15	-	TRBV4-1	TRBJ1-1	TGCGCCAGCAGCCAAGTAATCAGTTTTAACACTGAAGCTTTCTTT	CASSQVISFNTEAFF
-	16	TRBD1	TRBV2	TRBJ2-7	TGTGCCAGCAAGGGACAGACAACCCCGAGCTCCTACGAGCAGTACTTC	CASKGQTTPSSYEQYF
-	15	-	TRBV28	TRBJ2-7	TGTGCCAGCAGTGCCCCGCGGGGTGTGTCCTACGAGCAGTACTTC	CASSAPRGVSYEQYF
-	21	TRBD2	TRBV19	TRBJ2-4	TGTGCCAGTAGCTACTCTACGACTAGCGGGGGCCCTCTCGGTTCCAAAAACATTCAGTACTTC	CASSYSTTSGGPLGSKNIQYF
-	16	-	TRBV15	TRBJ1-3	TGTGCCACCAGCAGAGATCTCCGGGATTCTGGAAACACCATATATTTT	CATSRDLRDSGNTIYF
-	16	-	TRBV18	TRBJ1-1	TGTGCCAGCTCACCCCTCCCAGTCAAGGGCGGGACTGAAGCTTTCTTT	CASSPLPVKGGTEAFF
-	19	-	TRBV11-2	TRBJ2-5	TGTGCCAGCAGCTGGGGAGCGGGACAGATGCTTGGATCGCAAGAGACCCAGTACTTC	CASSWGAGQMLGSQETQYF
few	16	TRBD1	TRBV15	TRBJ1-3	TGTGCCACCAGCAGAACAGGGGGCCAGATTGGAAACACCATATATTTT	CATSRTGGQIGNTIYF
-	15	-	TRBV19	TRBJ1-2	TGTGCCAGTAGCCCAGGGGCCCTAGCTAACTATGGCTACACCTTC	CASSPGALANYGYTF
-	16	TRBD2	TRBV5-1	TRBJ2-2	TGCGCCAGCAGCTTTCGTTCTAGCGGGAGTACCGGGGAGCTGTTTTTT	CASSFRSSGSTGELFF
few	13	-	TRBV28	TRBJ2-7	TGTGCCCTCTCCCGGCAGGGTCGATCCGAGCAGTACTTC	CALSRQGRSEQYF